A single sample gave rise to the 31 T cell receptor beta chains below, sequenced in a study of shared clonotypes between healthy human individuals (TCRdb year 2020). Libraries were constructed by the immunoSEQ multiplex PCR assay. This immuneACCESS table, as held by TCRdb, lists in-frame sequences with V and J called but not all clones. Of the missing ones, under half trace to an unresolved V gene in checked studies; the others have no known cause. For this sample there are under 1,100,000 clones; around 78% appear just once. The top ten clonotypes cover 0.5% to 0.65% of the sample. Sequenced material: memory CD4+ T cells from PBMCs. This specimen's cell subset or site label, per the study, means: CD45RA-negative fraction. The source is a man aged 18 to 29 in good health. Some clones in this sample may be carry-over from other donors' samples.

This sequence joins TRBV2 and TRBJ2-1; 12 positions match TRBD2. The CDR3 is 14 amino acids. The germline V gene has CDR1 SNHLY and CDR2 FYNNEI. The V segment lost 3 bases and the J segment 12 bases; nucleotides outside the gene matches: 6. CDR3 amino acids: CASSDRLAGGRQFF. In DNA form, the CDR3 reads TGTGCCAGCAGTGATCGGCTAGCGGGAGGGAGGCAGTTCTTC.

The gene calls are TRBV29-1 and TRBJ2-3; 7 positions agree with TRBD2. Germline V gene lookup returns CDR1 SQVTM and CDR2 ANQGSEA. The CDR3 totals 15 residues. Unmatched junction bases numbered 11, after V lost 5 bases and J lost 3 bases. The CDR3 sequence is CSVLASGPRTDTQYF. Here the CDR3 DNA reads TGCAGCGTTCTGGCTAGCGGCCCTAGGACAGATACGCAGTATTTT.

This clone was found once. The genes are TRBV11-2 and TRBJ2-6, with D uncertain. Trimming removed 5 bases at V and 2 bases at J, with 13 bases between. The germline V gene has CDR1 SGHAT and CDR2 FQNNGV. The CDR3 loop spans 16 amino acids. DNA of the CDR3: TGTGCCAGCAGCAAGACACGTGGAGCTGGGGCCAACGTCCTGACTTTC. It codes for CASSKTRGAGANVLTF.

CDR3 protein: CASCRASGGELFF. The CDR3, as DNA: TGTGCCAGCTGTCGGGCCTCGGGAGGGGAGCTGTTTTTT. This chain connects TRBV2 to TRBJ2-2, with TRBD2 as a possible D gene (5 bases). Germline V lookup: CDR1 SNHLY, CDR2 FYNNEI. CDR3 length equals 13 residues. V was pared by 8 bases and J by 8 bases, with 15 bases between.

The V gene is TRBV6-1, the J gene TRBJ1-2; D is perhaps TRBD1 (6 bases). Germline V gives CDR1 MNHNS, CDR2 SASEGT. The CDR3 covers 14 residues. Trimming took 6 bases from V and 8 from J, leaving 19 bases between them. CDR3 sequence reads: CASRGTGTVDGYTF. CDR3 nucleotides: TGTGCCAGCAGGGGAACAGGGACCGTGGACGGCTACACCTTC.

The chain employs TRBV28 and TRBJ2-3; D remains unclear. This CDR3 region has 15 residues. From germline, CDR1 is MDHEN and CDR2 SYDVKM. Trimming cost V 4 bases and J 2 bases, with 13 bases left between them. CDR3 coding DNA: TGTGCCAGCAGTTCCTATGGTAGGGTCACAGATACGCAGTATTTT. It specifies CASSSYGRVTDTQYF.

The chain couples TRBV28 to TRBJ2-7; D is possibly TRBD1 (6 bases). The CDR3 runs 14 residues. Germline CDR1 and CDR2: MDHEN and SYDVKM. Trimming took off 4 bases at V and 5 bases at J, with 15 bases between the two ends. CDR3 loop: CASSSIRAGDEQYF. CDR3 nucleotide sequence: TGTGCCAGCAGTTCCATCCGGGCAGGGGACGAGCAGTACTTC. Based on the CDR3 plus reference TRBV28 and TRBJ2-7, the full variable domain is DVKVTQSSRYLVKRTGEKVFLECVQDMDHENMFWYRQDPGLGLRLIYFSYDVKMKEKGDIPEGYSVSREKKERFSLILESASTNQTSMYLCASSSIRAGDEQYFGPGTRLTVT.

The rearrangement links TRBV10-3 to TRBJ2-5, with D unclear. The CDR3 is 12 amino acids. Germline CDR1 ENHRY, CDR2 SYGVKD. The V end lost 4 bases, the J end lost 2 bases, and 5 bases lay between the germline ends. This CDR3 is CAISAQQETQYF. The CDR3 DNA sequence: TGTGCCATCAGTGCCCAGCAAGAGACCCAGTACTTC.

The V and J genes are TRBV7-6 and TRBJ1-2; TRBD1 might be the D (5 bases). CDR1 is SGHVS and CDR2 is FNYEAQ in the germline V gene. The CDR3 has 14 amino acids. V lost 0 bases to trimming and J lost 2 bases, with 7 bases between them. CDR3 residues: CASSLAGGNYGYTF. As DNA, the CDR3 is TGTGCCAGCAGCTTAGCGGGGGGGAACTATGGCTACACCTTC.

In its sample, this clone was seen a few times. The chain is built from TRBV28 and TRBJ2-3; D gene uncertain. The CDR3 runs to 13 residues. Germline V gene sequence: CDR1 MDHEN, CDR2 SYDVKM. V was clipped by 6 bases and J by 6 bases, with 13 bases between them. The CDR3 protein is CASRPSPWDTQYF. The DNA of the CDR3 is TGTGCCAGCAGGCCATCCCCCTGGGATACGCAGTATTTT. The variable domain in full, completed from reference TRBV28 and TRBJ2-3, reads DVKVTQSSRYLVKRTGEKVFLECVQDMDHENMFWYRQDPGLGLRLIYFSYDVKMKEKGDIPEGYSVSREKKERFSLILESASTNQTSMYLCASRPSPWDTQYFGPGTRLTVL.

As to this clone: The junction departs from the called germline gene at one end, perhaps through a read error. The chain has TRBV28 and TRBJ2-7; 11 nucleotides agree with TRBD1. This CDR3 is built from 13 residues. Germline V gives CDR1 MDHEN, CDR2 SYDVKM. The CDR3 is CASRYRDRGMLDF. The CDR3 DNA sequence: TGTGCCAGCAGGTACCGGGACAGGGGGATGTTGGACTTC. Together with reference TRBV28 and TRBJ2-7, the CDR3 gives the full variable domain: DVKVTQSSRYLVKRTGEKVFLECVQDMDHENMFWYRQDPGLGLRLIYFSYDVKMKEKGDIPEGYSVSREKKERFSLILESASTNQTSMYLCASRYRDRGMLDFGPGTRLTVT.

The chain has TRBV6-6 and TRBJ1-2; 9 positions match TRBD1. The CDR3 totals 14 residues. V gave up 7 bases and J gave up 0 bases; unmatched junction bases: 3. Per the germline V gene, CDR1 is MNHNY and CDR2 is SVGAGI (reference sequence). The CDR3 region is CASNRQGANYGYTF. The CDR3 DNA sequence: TGTGCCAGCAATAGACAGGGGGCTAACTATGGCTACACCTTC.

The CDR3: CASSEAGGPQETQYF. The CDR3 nucleotides are TGTGCCAGCAGTGAAGCGGGGGGACCTCAAGAGACCCAGTACTTC. The V and J genes are TRBV2 and TRBJ2-5; D may be TRBD2 (6 bases). The V gene lost 0 bases and the J gene lost 2 bases, with 10 bases spanning the gap. There are 15 residues in the CDR3. Per germline, CDR1 SNHLY and CDR2 FYNNEI.

At least ten counts were recorded for this clone. The same CDR3 is also encoded by other DNA sequences in this sample. The chain couples TRBV28 to TRBJ1-5, with D tentatively TRBD1 (5 bases). Germline CDR1 reads MDHEN; CDR2 reads SYDVKM. V was cut by 4 bases and J by 2 bases, with 12 bases left in between. The CDR3 contains 15 residues. CDR3 sequence: CASSSGFRGNQPQHF. CDR3 DNA sequence: TGTGCCAGCAGTTCAGGGTTTAGGGGCAATCAGCCCCAGCATTTT.

CDR3 amino acids: CASRITTGTGTSGANVLTF. The CDR3 DNA reads as TGTGCCAGCAGAATTACGACCGGGACAGGTACCTCTGGGGCCAACGTCCTGACTTTC. The chain uses TRBV7-9 and TRBJ2-6; 8 nucleotides line up with TRBD1. The CDR3 extends over 19 amino acids. The V gene's germline CDR1 is SEHNR and CDR2 FQNEAQ (reference sequence). Losses at the gene ends were 6 bases for V and 0 bases for J; bases not matched to a gene: 13.

At least ten counts were recorded for this clone. This same CDR3 is encoded by further DNA sequences in the sample. The CDR3 region has the DNA TGTGCCTGGAGTGTACAGCAAGAGACCCAGTACTTC. Its protein product is CAWSVQQETQYF. V is TRBV30 and J is TRBJ2-5; D not certain. The CDR3 has 12 amino acids. CDR1 is GTSNPN and CDR2 is SVGIG in the germline V gene (reference sequence). Between the trimmed V and J ends, which lost 0 bases and 2 bases, there was a span of 4 bases.

The chain combines TRBV6-5 with TRBJ2-5, with 11 positions matching TRBD2. V shed 6 bases and J 4 bases; nucleotides not matched to a gene: 7. In germline, CDR1 is MNHEY, CDR2 SVGAGI. CDR3 length: 15 residues. The CDR3 nucleotides read TGTGCCAGCAGCCTAAAAGGGACTAGCGGAGAGACCCAGTACTTC. Translated, it gives CASSLKGTSGETQYF.

This chain links TRBV7-6 with TRBJ1-3, with D possibly TRBD1 on 6 matching bases. Germline CDR1 is SGHVS and CDR2 is FNYEAQ. The germline V and J ends were trimmed by 5 bases and 2 bases, with 13 bases remaining between them. The CDR3 covers 15 residues. The DNA of the CDR3 is TGTGCCAGCAGCGGACAGACTTTAGCTGGAAACACCATATATTTT. As protein: CASSGQTLAGNTIYF.

The chain carries TRBV5-8 and TRBJ2-5; D not certain. The CDR3 contains 15 residues. Germline V gives CDR1 SGHTS, CDR2 YDEGEE. V was clipped by 9 bases and J by 1 base, with 19 bases between them. This CDR3 is CANPSRQGPQETQYF. CDR3 nucleotide sequence: TGTGCCAACCCCAGTAGGCAAGGACCCCAAGAGACCCAGTACTTC. The complete variable domain, with remaining parts taken from reference TRBV5-8 and TRBJ2-5, reads EAGVTQSPTHLIKTRGQQATLRCSPISGHTSVYWYQQALGLGLQFLLWYDEGEERNRGNFPPRFSGRQFPNYSSELNVNALELEDSALYLCANPSRQGPQETQYFGPGTRLLVL.

The rearrangement links TRBV18 to TRBJ2-1; TRBD2 matches 8 bases. This CDR3 is 14 amino acids long. The J segment lost 5 bases and the V segment lost 6 bases, leaving 6 bases of the junction unmatched. The germline CDR1 and CDR2 sequences are KGHSH and LQKENI. The CDR3 here is CASSDGTRNNEQFF. In DNA form, the CDR3 reads TGTGCCAGCTCCGACGGGACTAGAAACAATGAGCAGTTCTTC.

The chain links TRBV7-9 to TRBJ1-3; no clear D gene. CDR1 is SEHNR and CDR2 is FQNEAQ in the germline V gene (reference sequence). This CDR3 is built from 15 residues. V was clipped by 6 bases and J by 0 bases, with 12 bases between them. The CDR3 protein is CASRVIASSGNTIYF. Written as DNA, the CDR3 is TGTGCCAGCAGAGTTATAGCGAGCTCTGGAAACACCATATATTTT.

The gene calls are TRBV6-5 and TRBJ1-1; no clear D gene. V lost 7 bases to trimming and J lost 2 bases, with 5 bases between them. The CDR3 is made up of 11 amino acids. Germline CDR1 is MNHEY and CDR2 is SVGAGI. The CDR3 protein is CASIGNTEAFF. CDR3 in DNA: TGTGCCAGCATCGGTAACACTGAAGCTTTCTTT.

Comments on this clone: A far larger clone is only one base removed, so a read error is likely. No conserved phenylalanine or tryptophan ends this CDR3, so it is likely a read error. The chain carries TRBV30 and TRBJ1-1; D is uncertain. The germline CDR1 and CDR2 sequences are GTSNPN and SVGIG (reference sequence). This CDR3 has 13 residues. V was trimmed by 4 bases and J by 1 base, leaving 10 bases between them. In nucleotides, the CDR3 is TGTGCCTGGAAGCTTCAGCCGAACACTGAAGCTTTCCTT. As protein: CAWKLQPNTEAFL.

This chain uses TRBV5-5 with TRBJ2-2, with 9 bases fitting TRBD1. Germline-derived CDR1 and CDR2 are SGHKS and YYEKEE (reference sequence). This CDR3 contains 14 residues. Trimming cost V 6 bases and J 5 bases; bases outside gene matches: 5. The CDR3 is CASTRTGVTGELFF. The CDR3 bases are TGTGCCAGCACCCGGACAGGGGTTACCGGGGAGCTGTTTTTT. The whole variable domain, filled in from reference TRBV5-5 and TRBJ2-2, reads DAGVTQSPTHLIKTRGQQVTLRCSPISGHKSVSWYQQVLGQGPQFIFQYYEKEERGRGNFPDRFSARQFPNYSSELNVNALLLGDSALYLCASTRTGVTGELFFGEGSRLTVL.

This chain links TRBV27 with TRBJ2-5; the D gene could be TRBD1 or TRBD2 (6 bases each). CDR1 and CDR2 (germline): MNHEY, SMNVEV (reference sequence). The CDR3 consists of 17 residues. With 2 bases removed from V and 4 bases from J, the gap between germline ends came to 20 bases. The chain's CDR3 is CASSLRSRDTLPETQYF. The CDR3 region has the DNA TGTGCCAGCAGTTTACGCTCGCGGGACACCCTGCCAGAGACCCAGTACTTC.

This clone was detected ten times or more. The chain joins TRBV30 to TRBJ1-1; D is undetermined. The CDR3 is made up of 12 amino acids. In germline, CDR1 is GTSNPN, CDR2 SVGIG (reference sequence). Trimming stripped 5 bases from V and 4 bases from J, with 11 bases between. The CDR3 sequence is CAWAQVGTEAFF. The CDR3 nucleotides are TGTGCCTGGGCGCAGGTCGGCACTGAAGCTTTCTTT.

This chain uses TRBV7-8 with TRBJ2-7; 7 nucleotides line up with TRBD1. Trimming cost V 8 bases and J 4 bases; bases outside gene matches: 8. CDR1 is SGHVS, CDR2 FQNEAQ, per germline. CDR3 length: 13 residues. The CDR3 region is CASRRGGGYEQYF. CDR3 sequence (DNA): TGTGCCAGCCGGCGAGGGGGCGGGTACGAGCAGTACTTC.

V usage is TRBV11-3 and J usage is TRBJ2-5; D possibly corresponds to TRBD2 (6 bases). There are 14 residues in the CDR3. Germline assignment: CDR1 SGHNT and CDR2 YENEEA. Trimming stripped 1 base from V and 2 bases from J, with 8 bases between. This chain's CDR3 is CASSLGAGQETQYF. CDR3 DNA sequence: TGTGCCAGCAGCTTAGGGGCGGGACAAGAGACCCAGTACTTC.

Only a few counts were recorded for this clone. The genes are TRBV7-6 and TRBJ1-4, with unresolved D. V lost 5 bases and J 5 bases, leaving 12 bases between the germline ends. Germline V CDR1 and CDR2: SGHVS, FNYEAQ. The CDR3 spans 14 residues. CDR3 in DNA: TGTGCCAGCAGCATGGACCGCATAAATGAAAAACTGTTTTTT. Translating gives CASSMDRINEKLFF.

The chain recombines TRBV7-2 with TRBJ2-1; 8 nucleotides align to TRBD2. Germline values: CDR1 SGHTA, CDR2 FQGNSA. There are 18 residues in the CDR3. Germline trimming cut 1 base from V and 0 bases from J; bases unmatched to any gene: 8. This CDR3 is CASSLGPPSGRSYNEQFF. DNA of the CDR3: TGTGCCAGCAGCTTAGGGCCCCCTAGCGGGCGCTCCTACAATGAGCAGTTCTTC.

The J gene is TRBJ2-4, the V gene TRBV5-6; D perhaps matches TRBD1 (5 bases). There are 13 residues in the CDR3. V dropped 1 base and J dropped 11 bases, with 13 bases sitting between them. Germline assignment: CDR1 SGHDT and CDR2 YYEEEE. The chain's CDR3 is CASSLWQGRVQYF. The CDR3 nucleotides are TGTGCCAGCAGCTTGTGGCAGGGTCGGGTTCAGTACTTC.